This T cell receptor (beta chain) was sequenced in a study of cytomegalovirus exposure and HLA in healthy donors (dated 2017 in TCRdb). Some background on the complete study: In an earlier analysis of 587 of the donors, 250 to 300 Gb of sequence data and 100 million or so unique TCR beta sequences from about 179 million T cells were reported. An early release that covered some 630 HLA-typed donors contained approximately 300 gigabases of sequencing data and tens of millions of unique TCR sequences. To study patterns of TCR occurrence, a later analysis re-analyzed previously published TCR beta repertoires from hundreds of donors and added high-resolution HLA genotyping. An earlier analysis of some 600 of the donors applied high-throughput TCR beta sequencing to assess whether each TCR beta V gene segment acted as functional or pseudogenic. Several DR-DQ haplotypes were treated as single units for association and clustering because of strong linkage in the cohort. HLA typing covered class I and class II loci at four-digit resolution. To predict cytomegalovirus infection status, the study brought together high-throughput TCR immunosequencing, statistical association of individual TCRs with disease status, and machine learning. The number of donors typed differed by locus, with roughly 629-640 for A, B, C, DRB1 and DQB1, around 500 for DQA1, about 610 for DPA1, and some 440 for DPB1. Genome-wide SNP genotypes for about 65% of the roughly 670 donors were used in a later genetic analysis, which treated that subset as a discovery cohort. Rather than drawing on any new phenotypic data, the later analysis identified candidate immune exposures from TCR beta sequences and the way those sequences occurred across donors. The T cell repertoires of 550 to 850 subjects were profiled by immunosequencing and related to cytomegalovirus serostatus. All discovery cohort repertoires had been generated using a single sequencing platform. Among the roughly 370 genotyped donors, about 83% belonged to the genetic ancestry cluster associated with self-reported Caucasian donors. Besides the first cohort of more than 650 subjects, a separate validation cohort made up of 120 different subjects was used. The aim of the study was to test whether cataloging public T cell receptors could identify signatures of past pathogen exposure. Donor age, sex, ethnicity and CMV serostatus were compiled together with the repertoire data. Among about 400 genotyped donors of the cohort, an average of roughly 230,000 unique TCR beta nucleotide sequences was sequenced per donor, of which roughly 17% were non-productive.

The receptor library was made with the immunoSEQ multiplex PCR assay. For the multiplex PCR, a mixture combining 60 forward primers for TCR Vbeta segments and 13 reverse primers for TCR Jbeta segments was used. The CDR3 region of rearranged TCR beta genes was amplified from genomic DNA with a multiplex PCR assay. The Illumina HiSeq System was used to sequence the amplified TCR beta libraries as 87-base-pair reads. The published analysis was carried out like this. Across the roughly 600 repertoires, a later analysis counted tens of millions of unique TCR beta chains, some 11 million of which were shared by at least two donors. Raw reads were error-corrected and collapsed into unique sequences by a nearest-neighbor algorithm in which closely related sequences were merged to remove PCR and sequencing errors. CDR3 sequences were aligned to IMGT reference sequences to assign V, D and J gene segments. For a sequence to be retained, at least a six-nucleotide match to both a V gene segment and a J gene segment was required. Rearrangements were classified as productive when the CDR3 lacked stop codons and remained in frame with V and J, and all other rearrangements were classified as non-productive. Following IMGT convention, CDR3 was defined as the stretch from the second conserved V-encoded cysteine up to the conserved J-encoded phenylalanine. In an earlier analysis of 550 to 650 of the donors, sequences lacking an unambiguous match to a single V gene segment were excluded. In an earlier analysis of approximately 560 of the donors, a V segment was called functional when productive rearrangements were above 56.7%, and segregating when the standard deviation between donors exceeded 5%. A statistical classification framework was built to diagnose cytomegalovirus status from the catalog of TCR beta chain sequences. A later analysis assigned V and J genes by comparing TCR nucleotide sequences with IMGT/GENE-DB human TR gene sequences. A later analysis assigned CDR3 sequences and most-parsimonious VDJ recombination scenarios with the TCRdist pipeline. In a later analysis, each TCR beta chain was defined by its CDR3 amino acid sequence together with its V-gene family, and reads lacking a unique V-gene family were excluded. As a way to deal with suspected cross-contamination and a sequencing artifact, a later analysis dropped 450 to 600 nucleotide sequences that were highly shared and had low generation probability. In a later analysis, a clonal expansion index was calculated for each public chain from normalized within-repertoire ranks of inferred template counts. A later analysis computed generation probabilities with a VDJ recombination model fitted to out-of-frame rearrangements, and checked the results against IGoR. Hypergeometric tests were used in a later analysis to score TCR-TCR, TCR-HLA and TCR-CMV co-occurrence, with a repertoire-size bias correction applied to the TCR pairs. In a later analysis, false discovery rates were estimated by permuting HLA or CMV assignments 20 times. In a later analysis, co-occurring TCRs were grouped using DBSCAN, and TCRdist sequence similarity was added for clustering within HLA-allele-positive subsets. Repertoires with fewer than 30,000 or more than 120,000 public chains were left out of co-occurrence clustering, as were four to six repertoires with anomalous nucleotide sharing. TCRdb carries this immuneACCESS record with in-frame sequences only. Its versions omit some clonotypes, under half of them owing to an unresolved V gene in the studies checked, with the rest unexplained. That table is the source of V, J and clone size, and D and trimming were worked out from the DNA. This sample gives about 200,000 clones in total; 65% to 85% of them show up just once. The top ten constitute more than 1.5% of the sample.

The cohort was made up of hundreds of healthy bone marrow donors. At the time of sampling, every cohort member was nominally healthy, though immune exposures that went unrecorded were likely present. The donor was CMV seronegative and belonged to the group of around 350 seronegative cohort members. A peripheral blood sample was provided by each donor, and peripheral blood mononuclear cells were used for TCR beta sequencing. Genomic DNA extraction from the blood cell samples was performed with the Qiagen DNeasy Blood Extraction Kit. Broad study findings and their caveats: Broadly in line with IMGT annotations, most TCR beta V segments showed up in productive rearrangements about 90% or about 30% of the time in an earlier analysis of around 550 of the donors. When HLA alleles, especially DR and DQ, strongly co-occurred, TCR associations were difficult to assign to individual alleles. It was suggested by the authors that the approach could potentially be generalized to other disease states and immunological phenotypes. A later analysis found that TCR association rates varied across HLA loci, with DRB1 alleles showing the most associated TCRs and HLA-C alleles the fewest. V-gene and J-gene trimming of TCR beta chains was associated with a missense DCLRE1C variant in a later genetic analysis, and the association was replicated in an independent cohort. The sequencing pipeline was judged likely to have produced a cluster of highly shared sequence variants as a technical artifact. At a false discovery rate of 0.05, a later analysis linked around 17,000 TCR beta sequences to specific HLA alleles. Roughly uniform sequencing depth across donors was assumed in presence/absence analyses, although this assumption may not hold. Because counts were too low, 15 to 20 rarely observed V segments, including chromosome 9 orphons, were excluded from the earlier analysis of several hundred of the donors. Correlated functional status among segregating V segments might reflect linkage disequilibrium, but an unknown experimental factor could not be ruled out. In a later genetic analysis, fewer N-insertions in productive TCRs were reported among donors in an Asian-associated ancestry cluster than the approximately 710-donor mean. Most TCR sequences were observed very rarely across donors, whereas some public TCRs were present in many individuals. Some IMGT-functional V segments, including TRBV6-2 and TRBV6-3, could not be told apart with the 87-base-pair reads, so those segments were excluded. A few of the identified cytomegalovirus-associated TCR beta chains were confirmed in vitro to be specific for cytomegalovirus antigens. The only immune exposure information available for the cohort was CMV serostatus. In a later analysis, HLA-associated TCR beta chains were found to be more clonally expanded and to have lower generation probabilities than equally common non-associated chains. A later analysis found that most CMV-associated TCR beta chains appeared HLA-restricted, with HLA associations seemingly driven largely by CMV exposure. The cohort was sequenced for TCR beta chains only, and without alpha or paired-chain data the features that could be detected were limited. In both the original and validation cohorts, the classifier was reported to diagnose cytomegalovirus status with high specificity and sensitivity. Because some donors lacked HLA typing at each locus, the association tests relied only on the typed subset. A further reported finding was that TCR beta sequences accurately predicted the HLA-A and HLA-B alleles for most subjects in the first cohort. According to a later analysis, parvovirus B19, influenza, CMV and Epstein-Barr virus appeared linked to several top co-occurrence clusters. The study listed 150 to 200 TCR beta chains as associated with cytomegalovirus.

Regarding this clone: What this receptor recognizes is not known. Qualities for individual bases were not recorded, and no much larger clone is one base off.

Including cysteine and phenylalanine, the CDR3 has 12 amino acids. Left in the record is the CDR3 DNA by itself, 36 bases read in frame from the first base. V sheds 5 bases and J sheds 3 bases, leaving 8 bases between their ends. The germline V gene supplies CDR1 SGHTA and CDR2 FQGNSA. Recombination linked TRBV7-2 to TRBJ2-7, with the D gene call left open. Sequencing was performed on PBMCs. The receptor comes from a man younger than 30 in good health and CMV-seronegative. The DNA is TGTGCCAGCAGCCCTGGGCGCTACGAGCAGTACTTC. Its protein reads: CASSPGRYEQYF. Beyond the CDR3, the reference TRBV7-2 and TRBJ2-7 genes provide the residues; the full variable domain reads: GAGVSQSPSNKVTEKGKDVELRCDPISGHTALYWYRQSLGQGLEFLIYFQGNSAPDKSGLPSDRFSAERTGGSVSTLTIQRTQQEDSAVYLCASSPGRYEQYFGPGTRLTVT.